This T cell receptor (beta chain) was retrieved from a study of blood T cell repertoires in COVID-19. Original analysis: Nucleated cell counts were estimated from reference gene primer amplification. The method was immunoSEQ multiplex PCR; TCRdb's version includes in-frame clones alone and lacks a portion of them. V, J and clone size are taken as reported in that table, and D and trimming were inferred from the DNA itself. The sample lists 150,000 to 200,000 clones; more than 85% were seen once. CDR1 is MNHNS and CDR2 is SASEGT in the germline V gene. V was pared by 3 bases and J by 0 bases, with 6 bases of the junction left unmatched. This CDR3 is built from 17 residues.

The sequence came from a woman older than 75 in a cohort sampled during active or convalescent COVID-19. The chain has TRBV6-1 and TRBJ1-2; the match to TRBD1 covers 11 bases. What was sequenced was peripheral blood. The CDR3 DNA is TGTGCCAGCAGTGATAGGACAGGGGGCTCGGCTAACTATGGCTACACCTTC. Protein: CASSDRTGGSANYGYTF.